This TCR beta chain is drawn from a study of blood T cells in healthy people across ages. V was pared by 11 bases and J by 2 bases, with 9 bases between. The germline CDR1 and CDR2 sequences are ENHRY and SYGVKD. There are 12 residues in the CDR3. The use of a sample-barcoded 5' primer and a J-beta primer mix characterized a second PCR of 7 to 11 cycles. TCRdb used MiXCR to reprocess the 5' RACE reads, holding one entry per CDR3 protein. The data contain 630,000 or so distinct CDR3 sequences, roughly 31% of them singletons. V usage is TRBV10-3 and J usage is TRBJ2-2; D unclear. This receptor was identified in an elderly woman in good health. The sample was blood. The CDR3: CAARLNTGELFF. In nucleotides, the CDR3 is TGTGCCGCGCGACTTAACACCGGGGAGCTGTTTTTT.